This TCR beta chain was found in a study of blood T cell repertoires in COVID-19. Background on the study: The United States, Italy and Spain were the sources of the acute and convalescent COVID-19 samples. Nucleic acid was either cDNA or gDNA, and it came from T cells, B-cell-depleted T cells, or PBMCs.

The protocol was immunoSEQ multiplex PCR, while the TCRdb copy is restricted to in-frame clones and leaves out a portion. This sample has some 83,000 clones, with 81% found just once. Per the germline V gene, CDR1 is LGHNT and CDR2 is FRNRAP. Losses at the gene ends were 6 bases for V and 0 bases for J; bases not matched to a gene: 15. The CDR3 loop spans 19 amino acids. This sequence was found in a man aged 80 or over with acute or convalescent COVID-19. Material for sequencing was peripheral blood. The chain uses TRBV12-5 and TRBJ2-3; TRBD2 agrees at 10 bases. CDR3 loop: CASGRIPGLAGASTDTQYF. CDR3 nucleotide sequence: TGTGCTAGTGGCCGCATCCCCGGGCTAGCGGGAGCTAGCACAGATACGCAGTATTTT.